Reported below is one TCR beta chain. The CDR3 spans 17 residues. V dropped 0 bases and J dropped 6; count of bases not matched to a gene: 11. CDR1 is SGHRS, CDR2 YFSETQ, per germline. Produced via immunoSEQ multiplex PCR; TCRdb's table is partial and in-frame only. The sample holds 2.3 million or so clones; approximately 93% are singletons and the top ten take under 0.45%. The data originate from a study of shared clonotypes between healthy human individuals. Specimen: naive CD4+ T cells from PBMCs. This sample's subset: CD45RA+ positively selected. The receptor's source is a man between 18 and 29 years old in good health. Some clones in this sample may be carry-over from other donors' samples. The genes are TRBV5-1 and TRBJ2-7; 11 nucleotides align to TRBD2. As DNA, the CDR3 is TGCGCCAGCAGCTTGGTCCCTACTAGCGGGAGAATGGGCGAGCAGTACTTC. It codes for CASSLVPTSGRMGEQYF.